One and the same sample provided the 26 T cell receptor beta chains below, sequenced in a study of blood T cells in healthy people across ages. Next came a second PCR, run for roughly 6 to 11 cycles, which used a sample-barcoded 5' primer along with a J-beta primer mix. TCRdb called the 5' RACE reads again in MiXCR, with one record for every CDR3 protein. The sample contains about a million distinct CDR3 sequences, around 48% of which appear only once. The source material was blood. These receptors originate from a man aged 25 to 40 in good health.

V gene TRBV30 combines with J gene TRBJ2-7; maybe TRBD1 (5 bases). There are 13 residues in the CDR3. V was clipped by 1 base and J by 0 bases, with 7 bases between them. Germline V CDR1 and CDR2: GTSNPN, SVGIG (reference sequence). The CDR3 protein is CAWSDQGSYEQYF. CDR3 sequence (DNA): TGTGCCTGGAGTGACCAGGGCTCCTACGAGCAGTACTTC.

V and J are TRBV24-1 and TRBJ2-5; D is unclear. CDR3 length equals 16 residues. V was clipped by 3 bases and J by 11 bases, with 24 bases between them. The germline CDR1 and CDR2 sequences are KGHDR and SFDVKD. The CDR3 here is CATSDPERGRWGEQYF. The CDR3, as DNA: TGTGCCACCAGTGATCCTGAGAGAGGCCGCTGGGGTGAGCAGTACTTC.

The V and J genes are TRBV15 and TRBJ2-7; D gene uncertain. Germline V gene lookup returns CDR1 LNHNV and CDR2 YYDKDF (reference sequence). Between the trimmed V and J ends, which lost 0 bases and 2 bases, there was a span of 5 bases. The CDR3 sequence is 13 residues long. CDR3 residues: CATSRERAYEQYF. CDR3 DNA sequence: TGTGCCACCAGCAGAGAACGGGCCTACGAGCAGTACTTC.

The chain is built from TRBV4-1 and TRBJ2-7, with D hard to call. Trimming shortened V by 5 bases and J by 0 bases, and 8 bases separated the two germline ends. Germline values: CDR1 MGHRA, CDR2 YSYEKL. This CDR3 is built from 13 residues. CDR3 sequence: CASSEGPSYEQYF. In DNA form, the CDR3 reads TGCGCCAGCAGCGAAGGACCCTCCTACGAGCAGTACTTC.

This clonotype occurred a few times. Written as DNA, the CDR3 is TGTGCCAGCAGTTTGGGCGTTCGCCCGTTAGCTAACTATGGCTACACCTTC. This codes for CASSLGVRPLANYGYTF. The rearrangement links TRBV12-3 or TRBV12-4 to TRBJ1-2; no firm D call. There are 17 residues in the CDR3. V lost 3 bases and J lost 0, with 17 bases in between.

In its sample, this clonotype was seen a few times. V usage is TRBV6-5 and J usage is TRBJ2-3, with D perhaps TRBD2 (5 bases). Trimming stripped 2 bases from V and 0 bases from J, with 9 bases between. Germline V gene sequence: CDR1 MNHEY, CDR2 SVGAGI. This CDR3 spans 15 amino acids. The CDR3 spells CASSYLGDSTDTQYF. CDR3 DNA: TGTGCCAGCAGTTACCTCGGGGATAGCACAGATACGCAGTATTTT.

This chain uses TRBV18 with TRBJ1-1; no firm D call. Germline CDR1 is KGHSH and CDR2 is LQKENI. The CDR3 runs to 15 residues. The V end lost 6 bases, the J end lost 0 bases, and 14 bases lay between the germline ends. Here the CDR3 DNA reads TGTGCCAGCTCCCCCAGGAGGGAGTTGAACACTGAAGCTTTCTTT. Translation: CASSPRRELNTEAFF. Filled out from reference TRBV18 and TRBJ1-1, the complete variable domain reads NAGVMQNPRHLVRRRGQEARLRCSPMKGHSHVYWYRQLPEEGLKFMVYLQKENIIDESGMPKERFSAEFPKEGPSILRIQQVVRGDSAAYFCASSPRRELNTEAFFGQGTRLTVV.

Here the CDR3 reads CASSVDGTARNEQFF. CDR3 nucleotides: TGTGCCAGCAGCGTAGACGGGACAGCCCGCAATGAGCAGTTCTTC. The genes are TRBV9 and TRBJ2-1; 7 bases are shared with TRBD1. J was trimmed by 6 bases and V by 0 bases; bases with no gene match: 6. CDR3 length equals 15 residues. Germline CDR1 is SGDLS and CDR2 is YYNGEE.

This clonotype was recorded many times. CDR3 protein: CASSLARSASGANVLTF. The CDR3 coding sequence is TGTGCCAGCAGCTTAGCGCGCAGTGCCTCTGGGGCCAACGTCCTGACTTTC. The rearrangement uses TRBV7-9 and TRBJ2-6; D ambiguous. The CDR3 contains 17 residues. CDR1 and CDR2 (germline): SEHNR, FQNEAQ (reference sequence). Trimming took 0 bases from V and 0 from J, leaving 9 bases between them. Complete variable domain (other parts from reference TRBV7-9 and TRBJ2-6): DTGVSQNPRHKITKRGQNVTFRCDPISEHNRLYWYRQTLGQGPEFLTYFQNEAQLEKSRLLSDRFSAERPKGSFSTLEIQRTEQGDSAMYLCASSLARSASGANVLTFGAGSRLTVL.

This clonotype was counted only a few times. V is TRBV4-1 and J is TRBJ2-7, with a possible D match to TRBD2 (5 bases). The V end lost 0 bases, the J end lost 0 bases, and 12 bases lay between the germline ends. Germline loops: CDR1 MGHRA, CDR2 YSYEKL. There are 16 residues in the CDR3. The CDR3 region is CASSQEFGERSYEQYF. As DNA, the CDR3 is TGCGCCAGCAGCCAAGAATTCGGGGAACGCTCCTACGAGCAGTACTTC.

The sample holds a few counts of this clonotype. This sequence joins TRBV20-1 and TRBJ2-5, with a possible D match to TRBD2 (5 bases). This CDR3 has 13 amino acids. Looked up from germline, CDR1 is DFQATT and CDR2 is SNEGSKA (reference sequence). Trimming stripped 4 bases from V and 4 bases from J, with 13 bases between. CDR3 amino acids: CSAKFEGTETQYF. CDR3 in DNA: TGCAGTGCTAAGTTTGAGGGAACAGAGACCCAGTACTTC.

The chain recombines TRBV5-1 with TRBJ1-6; D is undetermined. This CDR3 is built from 17 residues. Germline V gene data show CDR1 as SGHRS and CDR2 as YFSETQ. Trimming took off 3 bases at V and 0 bases at J, with 13 bases between the two ends. The CDR3 region is CASSSDQLSSYNSPLHF. CDR3 bases: TGCGCCAGCAGCTCTGATCAGTTGAGCTCCTATAATTCACCCCTCCACTTT.

This sequence joins TRBV5-1 and TRBJ2-1; TRBD2 matches 9 bases. CDR3 length: 15 residues. V was clipped by 6 bases and J by 6 bases; unmatched bases: 10. From germline, CDR1 is SGHRS and CDR2 YFSETQ. Here the CDR3 DNA reads TGCGCCAGCAATGCGGGGGGGCAACTATTCAATGAGCAGTTCTTC. Protein sequence: CASNAGGQLFNEQFF.

This clonotype was found once. The gene calls are TRBV20-1 and TRBJ2-1; D gene unclear. The end of the DNA aligns better with TRBJ2-7, so the J call may be wrong. Germline assignment: CDR1 DFQATT and CDR2 SNEGSKA (reference sequence). CDR3 size: 16 residues. The CDR3 DNA is TGCAGTGCTAGAGATTTAGATGGACCCTCCTACAATGAGCAGTACTTC. Translated: CSARDLDGPSYNEQYF.

The chain joins TRBV4-3 to TRBJ1-1, with D possibly matching TRBD1 (6 bases). The CDR3 is made up of 19 amino acids. Germline-derived CDR1 and CDR2 are LGHNA and YSLEER. With 0 bases removed from V and 5 bases from J, the gap between germline ends came to 25 bases. For the CDR3, the DNA is TGCGCCAGCAGCCAAGATAGGCGGGGGGCGCGGGGACTGGAGACTGAAGCTTTCTTT. Its protein is CASSQDRRGARGLETEAFF.

V is TRBV11-2 and J is TRBJ2-1; D gene unclear. With the DNA end fitting TRBJ2-7 better, the J assignment may be wrong. The CDR3 is 14 amino acids. The germline V gene encodes CDR1 SGHAT and CDR2 FQNNGV. CDR3 nucleotide sequence: TGTGCCAGCAGCTTAGACACCCTCTACAATGAGCAGTACTTC. Protein sequence: CASSLDTLYNEQYF.

A remark on this clonotype: At one boundary the junction diverges from the germline segment, which might be a read error. The CDR3, as DNA: TGCAGTACTAGAGAGCCCAGGGGAAAGAGCTACTACGAGCAGTACTTC. This codes for CSTREPRGKSYYEQYF. J is TRBJ2-5 and V is TRBV20-1; D is possibly TRBD1 (6 bases). The J call may be incorrect, as the DNA end agrees better with TRBJ2-7. Looked up from germline, CDR1 is DFQATT and CDR2 is SNEGSKA (reference sequence). This CDR3 has 16 amino acids.

The chain employs TRBV11-2 and TRBJ2-5; TRBD2 matches at 11 bases. Trimming at V came to 5 bases and at J to 4 bases, leaving 9 bases not matched to a gene. Germline CDR1 SGHAT, CDR2 FQNNGV. The CDR3 runs to 16 residues. The CDR3 loop reads CASSTLSGGAGETQYF. The CDR3, as DNA: TGTGCCAGCAGCACCCTTAGCGGGGGGGCGGGAGAGACCCAGTACTTC.

The J gene is TRBJ2-6, the V gene TRBV5-1; D remains unclear. Germline V gives CDR1 SGHRS, CDR2 YFSETQ. The V gene lost 3 bases and the J gene lost 0 bases, with 16 bases spanning the gap. The CDR3 sequence is 18 residues long. Here the CDR3 reads CASSSTLGPSSGANVLTF. The CDR3 DNA follows: TGCGCCAGCAGCTCGACATTGGGCCCCAGCTCTGGGGCCAACGTCCTGACTTTC.

This clonotype was picked up a small number of times. The V and J genes are TRBV5-6 and TRBJ1-2; D ambiguous. The CDR3 runs 14 residues. In germline, CDR1 is SGHDT, CDR2 YYEEEE. V was trimmed by 0 bases and J by 4 bases, leaving 10 bases between them. CDR3 loop: CASSLAGFPYGYTF. The CDR3 coding sequence is TGTGCCAGCAGCTTGGCTGGGTTTCCCTATGGCTACACCTTC.

This clonotype was picked up one time. V is TRBV20-1 and J is TRBJ2-3; 10 positions agree with TRBD2. The CDR3 is made up of 15 amino acids. Germline V gives CDR1 DFQATT, CDR2 SNEGSKA (reference sequence). Unmatched junction bases numbered 11, after V lost 8 bases and J lost 3 bases. CDR3 region: CSTPPPGLATDTQYF. DNA of the CDR3: TGCAGTACTCCGCCTCCGGGACTAGCGACAGATACGCAGTATTTT.

This clonotype was detected many times. At one boundary the junction diverges from the germline segment, which might be a read error. The rearrangement links TRBV5-1 to TRBJ2-7; D is unclear. Germline V gives CDR1 SGHRS, CDR2 YFSETQ. The CDR3 consists of 12 residues. CDR3 protein: CASSLSDYEQYF. In DNA form, the CDR3 reads TGTGCCAGCAGTTTATCGGACTACGAGCAGTACTTC.

The chain combines TRBV6-6 with TRBJ2-2; possibly TRBD1 for D (6 bases). V was pared by 8 bases and J by 1 base, with 8 bases between. CDR3 size: 13 residues. CDR1 is MNHNY, CDR2 SVGAGI, per germline (reference sequence). The CDR3 loop is CASETGNTGELFF. For the CDR3, the DNA is TGTGCCAGCGAGACAGGGAACACCGGGGAGCTGTTTTTT.

The table lists this clonotype with a few counts. The chain couples TRBV7-9 to TRBJ1-1; D is perhaps TRBD1 (6 bases). This CDR3 is built from 15 residues. CDR1 and CDR2 from the germline V gene are SEHNR and FQNEAQ (reference sequence). Trimming shortened V by 5 bases and J by 5 bases, and 18 bases separated the two germline ends. CDR3 nucleotide sequence: TGTGCCAGCAGCGGGGGCCGTACAGCGAGGACTGAAGCTTTCTTT. This codes for CASSGGRTARTEAFF.

The chain is built from TRBV15 and TRBJ1-6, with D possibly TRBD1 on 5 matching bases. From germline, CDR1 is LNHNV and CDR2 YYDKDF (reference sequence). The CDR3 contains 13 residues. V was cut by 1 base and J by 10 bases, with 8 bases left in between. The CDR3 coding sequence is TGTGCCACCAGCAGAGTCGGGGACTCACCCCTCCACTTT. This translates into CATSRVGDSPLHF.

This rearrangement joins TRBV10-3 to TRBJ2-2; D possibly corresponds to TRBD2 (6 bases). Trimming left V 2 bases short and J 1 base short, with 8 bases between. The CDR3 covers 15 residues. In germline, CDR1 is ENHRY, CDR2 SYGVKD. The CDR3 DNA follows: TGTGCCATCAGTGAGGCGGAGGGGAACACCGGGGAGCTGTTTTTT. Its translation is CAISEAEGNTGELFF.